This T cell receptor beta chain was captured by sequencing in a study of blood T cells in healthy people across ages. Overall study context: Through template switching, about one barcoded beta molecule was captured per two T cells, as measured in model experiments.

Comments on this clonotype: Antigen unknown.

Through a sample-barcoded 5' primer and a J-beta primer mix, a second PCR was run for roughly 7 to 11 cycles. The template-switch adaptor, which had 12 random nucleotides, put a tag on each cDNA molecule. TCRdb re-called the 5' RACE reads through MiXCR, storing one row per CDR3 protein. The top ten clones hold under 25% of a sample with around 1,900,000 distinct CDR3 sequences, roughly two fifths of them seen once. Whole-study findings and limits: Expanded clonotype shifts may have been confounded, as the donors had an unknown CMV status. Per-million-T-cell TCR beta diversity fell roughly linearly with age.

Germline lookup yields CDR1 SNHLY and CDR2 FYNNEI. There are 14 residues in the CDR3. J lost 4 bases, V lost 3 bases, and 4 bases had no gene match. V is TRBV2 and J is TRBJ2-3; 7 bases match TRBD2. The source of this sequence is a human donor in good health. The specimen was blood. This chain's CDR3 is CASSELAEADTQYF. In DNA form, the CDR3 reads TGTGCCAGCAGTGAGCTAGCGGAGGCAGATACGCAGTATTTT. Using reference TRBV2 and TRBJ2-3 for the parts outside the CDR3, the full variable domain is EPEVTQTPSHQVTQMGQEVILRCVPISNHLYFYWYRQILGQKVEFLVSFYNNEISEKSEIFDDQFSVERPDGSNFTLKIRSTKLEDSAMYFCASSELAEADTQYFGPGTRLTVL.